This T cell receptor beta chain was observed in a study of blood T cell repertoires in COVID-19 (dated by TCRdb to about 2020). Regarding the research as a whole: The collaborator samples originated in the United States, Italy and Spain and spanned the acute and convalescent phases of COVID-19. Samples were obtained from the ongoing ImmuneRACE study (first 160 participants) and from some 1,300 subjects provided by 6 global collaborators. The material from the prospective study consisted of cDNA or gDNA derived from T cells, B-cell-depleted T cells, or PBMCs. HLA class I and class II types, where available, came from metadata supplied by the sample provider rather than from assay-based typing. The dataset comprised deeply sampled blood TCRbeta repertoires from subjects exposed to, actively infected with, or recovered from COVID-19. Nearly every sample came with metadata listing a de-identified subject ID, COVID-19 status, age in years and sex. The repertoires were released in a freely available public database intended as a resource for research on the immune response to SARS-CoV-2. The study at large found these results: How much clinical and demographic metadata was included differed by source and by participant, and the metadata was provided uncurated.

The immunoSEQ Assay, a bias-controlled multiplex PCR, was used to amplify TCRbeta CDR3 regions from genomic DNA. The original pipeline was this. The number of nucleated cells in each sample was estimated from the amplification of reference gene primers within the assay. Sequence reads were collapsed and filtered to measure the absolute abundance of every unique TCRbeta CDR3 rearrangement. For each sample, productive Simpson clonality was calculated as the square root of Simpson's diversity index over productive rearrangements. The clones in this table, taken by TCRdb from immuneACCESS, are in-frame only. Not every clone is retained; where verified, under half of the shortfall comes from an unresolved V gene, and the cause of the rest is unknown. V and J calls and clone size are those listed in that table; D and trimming were worked out from the DNA. This sample comprises around 300,000 clones, just over 85% of them detected only once. Less than 3% of the sample rests with the top ten.

The collaborating institutions used their own protocols to collect whole blood in K2EDTA tubes. Collaborator samples were shipped for TCRbeta analysis as frozen whole blood, isolated PBMCs, or DNA extracted from either sample type. A note on this clone: Its antigen is not yet known. One base away there is no much larger clone; base qualities are not given.

As encoded in the germline V gene, CDR1 is SGHRS while CDR2 is YFSETQ. V trim: 3 bases; J trim: 5 bases; unmatched bases: 6. There are 15 amino acids in the CDR3, from cysteine to phenylalanine inclusive. Only the CDR3 DNA stays, 45 bases, in frame from base 1. The TCR comes from a woman between 25 and 40 years old with active or convalescent COVID-19. The V and J segments used are TRBV5-1 and TRBJ1-1; the junction holds 11 bases that match TRBD1. Sequenced input: peripheral blood. The CDR3 sequence is CASSSSGTGGTEAFF. The DNA sequence is TGCGCCAGCAGCTCGTCCGGGACAGGGGGGACTGAAGCTTTCTTT.